This T cell receptor (beta chain) was recovered during a study of identifying expanded T cells in peripheral blood (dated by TCRdb to between 2019 and 2020). Study-level background: Four technical replicates, made by sequencing separate aliquots from the same pool of genomic DNA, were compared pairwise.

What the research found in general, with its limitations: The binomial model flagged about 1.2 differentially abundant clones between technical replicates, compared with roughly 17 over approximately two weeks and 19 over approximately four weeks. Across all healthy donors, variance in clone template counts between approximately two-week samples was found to increase significantly with total template count. Both the number of clones called differentially abundant and the false-positive rate were significantly reduced by the beta-binomial model across all healthy-donor time intervals. The authors expected biological variance in healthy repertoires might increase further over much longer intervals such as months to years.

TCRbeta CDR3 regions were profiled by bias-controlled multiplex PCR amplification of genomic DNA with the immunoSEQ Assay. The original pipeline was this. The absolute abundance of each unique TCRbeta CDR3 region was quantified after sequences were collapsed and filtered. Differential abundance was assessed using a binomial (Fisher-equivalent) model and a beta-binomial model in which time-dependent variance fitted from healthy donors was added. Clones with fewer than 5 combined templates were removed, and a clone was called differentially abundant if the clone's Benjamini-Hochberg FDR was below 0.01. Beta-binomial variance was modeled as a function of total template count across the two samples using the form v = (b*log(k)+a)^2. TCRdb's version of the immuneACCESS table is confined to in-frame rearrangements and falls short of the full clone set. An unresolved V gene accounts for under half of the shortfall where checked; the remainder is of unknown origin. That table is the source of V, J and clone size, and D and trimming were worked out from the DNA. Present in this sample are about 84,000 clones, about 90% of which were seen just once. The ten most abundant clones make up around 5.6% of the sample.

On this clone itself: This receptor's antigen is unknown. Per-nucleotide qualities are absent, and no much larger clonotype sits a single base away.

Deletion took 3 bases off V and 0 bases off J, with a span of 12 bases between the germline ends. CDR1 MNHNS and CDR2 SASEGT are derived from the germline V gene. Counted from cysteine to phenylalanine, this CDR3 has 16 amino acids. Here the CDR3 DNA is all that survives: 48 bases in frame from base 1. During the collection period, no infections or other immune events were recorded for the healthy donors. Time-dependent variance in a beta-binomial model of T-cell clone differential abundance was calibrated using healthy-donor blood repertoires as a training cohort. There were about ten healthy donors in the training cohort, of whom 3 were female and 7 were male. On average the donors were around 45 years old, and their ages spanned 29 to 64 years. Obtained from a commercial supplier, whole blood was collected from each healthy donor at three time points set two to three weeks apart. For immunosequencing, genomic DNA was extracted from unsorted whole blood.

This clonotype was obtained from a person aged 18-69 years in good health. The material sequenced was blood. The chain employs TRBV6-1 and TRBJ1-3; the D segment cannot be called with confidence. In nucleotide form, the sequence is TGTGCCAGCAGTGAGGTCCACCGACGCTCTGGAAACACCATATATTTT. This is translated as CASSEVHRRSGNTIYF.